These T cell receptor beta chains were read from a single sample in a study of T cell responses to AZD1222 COVID-19 vaccine. The method was immunoSEQ multiplex PCR; TCRdb's version includes in-frame clones alone and lacks a portion of them. The repertoire holds around 130,000 clones, with 85% to 95% as singletons. The input for sequencing was peripheral blood, taken on day 0 of AZD1222 vaccination. The receptors come from an adult in good health. The CDR3 runs from the conserved cysteine through the conserved F or W. Fields, in order: clone size, V gene, D gene, J gene, CDR3 protein, CDR3 DNA. D genes are given only for firm matches. Expanded clones get a size class; other rows say once, few or many, or leave the size out.

>NA|TRBV6-5|NA|TRBJ1-1
CASNPKQGRNTEAFF
TGTGCCAGCAACCCAAAACAGGGCAGGAACACTGAAGCTTTCTTT
>NA|TRBV11-2|NA|TRBJ1-2
CASSLGASGYGYTF
TGTGCCAGCAGCTTAGGGGCCTCAGGATATGGCTACACCTTC
>once|TRBV12-3/TRBV12-4|NA|TRBJ1-6
CASSVLPGHLLF
TGTGCCAGCAGTGTCCTACCGGGACACCTCCTCTTT
>NA|TRBV10-3|NA|TRBJ1-3
CAIRTSGVGNTIYF
TGTGCCATCCGAACCTCGGGGGTCGGAAACACCATATATTTT
>NA|TRBV28|NA|TRBJ2-7
CASSPHSYEQYF
TGTGCCAGCAGCCCCCACTCCTACGAGCAGTACTTC
>NA|TRBV4-2|NA|TRBJ1-2
CASSQDRRVWEGYTF
TGTGCCAGCAGCCAAGACAGAAGGGTGTGGGAAGGCTACACCTTC
>NA|TRBV10-3|NA|TRBJ1-5
CAISDGDQPQHF
TGTGCCATCAGTGACGGGGATCAGCCCCAGCATTTT
>NA|TRBV29-1|TRBD1|TRBJ1-2
CSVARDRGRGYTF
TGCAGCGTCGCCCGGGACAGGGGACGTGGCTACACCTTC
>NA|TRBV15|NA|TRBJ1-5
CATSGAQGYSNQPQHF
TGTGCCACCAGCGGGGCCCAGGGATATAGCAATCAGCCCCAGCATTTT
>NA|TRBV5-8|TRBD1|TRBJ1-4
CASRTGTGNSGEKLFF
TGTGCCAGCAGAACCGGGACAGGGAATTCGGGGGAAAAACTGTTTTTT
>NA|TRBV6-2/TRBV6-3|TRBD2|TRBJ2-3
CASSYRTSGGDVATQYF
TGTGCCAGCAGTTACAGGACTAGCGGGGGGGATGTGGCTACGCAGTATTTT
>NA|TRBV5-5|NA|TRBJ2-7
CASSFTGPFYEQYF
TGTGCCAGCAGCTTTACCGGGCCCTTCTACGAGCAGTACTTC
>NA|TRBV5-4|NA|TRBJ1-1
CASSLPGGHEAFF
TGTGCCAGCAGCTTGCCCGGGGGGCATGAAGCTTTCTTT
>few|TRBV5-6|NA|TRBJ2-3
CASSYGGPSTDTQYF
TGTGCCAGCAGCTACGGGGGGCCTAGCACAGATACGCAGTATTTT
>once|TRBV7-2|NA|TRBJ2-1
CASSLRQGGEQFF
TGTGCCAGCAGCTTAAGGCAGGGTGGTGAGCAGTTCTTC
>NA|TRBV6-1|NA|TRBJ1-6
CASREGVFDSPLHF
TGTGCCAGCCGTGAGGGGGTTTTCGATTCACCCCTCCACTTT
>NA|TRBV27|TRBD1|TRBJ2-2
CASSPRQGGHGELFF
TGTGCCAGCAGTCCGCGACAGGGTGGGCACGGGGAGCTGTTTTTT
>few|TRBV7-7|TRBD1|TRBJ2-7
CASSFGTGDSYEQYF
TGTGCTAGCAGCTTCGGGACAGGGGACTCCTACGAGCAGTACTTC
>NA|TRBV4-1|NA|TRBJ2-2
CASSQDLEGELFF
TGCGCCAGCAGCCAAGATCTCGAAGGGGAGCTGTTTTTT
>once|TRBV18|NA|TRBJ1-6
CASSPTGYNSPLHF
TGTGCCAGCTCACCGACCGGGTATAATTCACCCCTCCACTTT
>NA|TRBV18|NA|TRBJ1-5
CASSHTDSYQPQHF
TGTGCCAGCTCGCATACGGACAGCTATCAGCCCCAGCATTTT
>NA|TRBV4-2|NA|TRBJ2-2
CARSPLFGGGTGELFF
TGTGCCCGCAGCCCCCTCTTCGGGGGCGGTACCGGGGAGCTGTTTTTT
>NA|TRBV2|NA|TRBJ2-3
CASSESVSTDTQYF
TGTGCCAGCAGTGAAAGCGTTAGCACAGATACGCAGTATTTT
>NA|TRBV4-2|TRBD2|TRBJ2-1
CASSQDFPPTSGANEQFF
TGTGCCAGCAGCCAAGATTTCCCGCCGACTAGCGGGGCTAATGAGCAGTTCTTC
>once|TRBV6-5|TRBD2|TRBJ2-7
CASSVAGGNEQYF
TGTGCCAGCAGCGTAGCGGGGGGTAACGAGCAGTACTTC
>NA|TRBV6-2/TRBV6-3|NA|TRBJ1-6
CASSYGGGSPLHF
TGTGCCAGCAGTTACGGGGGCGGTTCACCCCTCCACTTT
>NA|TRBV7-6|TRBD1|TRBJ2-1
CASSLDEEGAHNEQFF
TGTGCCAGCAGCTTAGACGAAGAGGGGGCCCACAATGAGCAGTTCTTC
>NA|TRBV6-5|NA|TRBJ1-1
CASSYGQKAFF
TGTGCCAGCAGTTATGGACAGAAGGCTTTCTTT
>NA|TRBV6-1|TRBD1|TRBJ1-5
CASSEARQGHQPQHF
TGTGCCAGCAGTGAAGCTCGACAGGGGCATCAGCCCCAGCATTTT
>NA|TRBV9|NA|TRBJ1-6
CASSYDSHYNSPLHF
TGTGCCAGCAGTTATGACAGTCATTATAATTCACCCCTCCACTTT
>once|TRBV10-3|TRBD2|TRBJ2-7
CATRLAPKDEQYF
TGTGCCACGAGACTAGCCCCCAAGGACGAGCAGTACTTC
>NA|TRBV6-6|NA|TRBJ2-2
CASSYRVANTGELFF
TGTGCCAGCAGTTACAGGGTCGCGAACACCGGGGAGCTGTTTTTT
>NA|TRBV7-2|NA|TRBJ2-2
CASSLQSNTGELFF
TGTGCCAGCAGCTTACAATCGAACACCGGGGAGCTGTTTTTT
>NA|TRBV6-6|NA|TRBJ1-1
CASSSTGPRTAFF
TGTGCCAGCAGTTCGACCGGCCCAAGGACGGCTTTCTTT
>NA|TRBV7-2|NA|TRBJ1-2
CASSLGGARGLNYGYTF
TGTGCCAGCAGCTTAGGTGGGGCCAGGGGACTTAACTATGGCTACACCTTC
>NA|TRBV6-5|TRBD2|TRBJ2-3
CAGSGALPDTQYF
TGTGCCGGTAGCGGGGCGCTCCCAGATACGCAGTATTTT
>NA|TRBV6-1|TRBD1|TRBJ2-2
CASSERAGGTAGELFF
TGTGCCAGCAGTGAAAGGGCAGGGGGCACGGCCGGGGAGCTGTTTTTT
>once|TRBV30|NA|TRBJ2-7
CAWSGGYEQYF
TGTGCCTGGAGTGGCGGGTACGAGCAGTACTTC
>NA|TRBV18|TRBD2|TRBJ2-1
CASSPPGLTLNEQFF
TGTGCCAGCTCACCACCGGGACTAACCCTCAATGAGCAGTTCTTC
>once|TRBV6-5|TRBD1|TRBJ1-2
CASSYYRGYGYTF
TGTGCCAGCAGTTATTACAGGGGGTATGGCTACACCTTC
>NA|TRBV10-1|TRBD2|TRBJ2-3
CASGAGLAGSTDTQYF
TGCGCCAGCGGGGCAGGACTAGCGGGGAGCACAGATACGCAGTATTTT
>NA|TRBV3-1/TRBV3-2|NA|TRBJ1-2
CASSQDYGYTF
TGTGCCAGCAGCCAAGACTATGGCTACACCTTC
>NA|TRBV2|TRBD1|TRBJ2-3
CASSLLARQGAVGQYF
TGTGCCAGCAGCCTCCTGGCGAGACAGGGGGCGGTCGGGCAGTATTTT
>NA|TRBV18|NA|TRBJ2-7
CASSPVGTYEQYF
TGTGCCAGCTCACCCGTCGGGACCTACGAGCAGTACTTC
>NA|TRBV10-3|NA|TRBJ1-6
CAISTGSNSPLHF
TGTGCCATCAGTACAGGGAGTAATTCACCCCTCCACTTT
>NA|TRBV18|TRBD1|TRBJ1-1
CASSASGQMNTEAFF
TGTGCCAGCTCAGCCTCGGGACAGATGAACACTGAAGCTTTCTTT
>NA|TRBV25-1|TRBD2|TRBJ2-7
CASSGGGGKSYEQYF
TGTGCCAGCAGTGGCGGGGGGGGCAAGTCCTACGAGCAGTACTTC
>NA|TRBV5-1|NA|TRBJ1-2
CASSPNTARYGYTF
TGCGCCAGCAGCCCCAACACTGCTCGCTATGGCTACACCTTC
>NA|TRBV7-6|NA|TRBJ1-4
CASSLGQGTNEKLFF
TGTGCCAGCAGCTTAGGGCAGGGCACTAATGAAAAACTGTTTTTT
>NA|TRBV7-2|NA|TRBJ1-2
CASSLWGEGYTF
TGTGCCAGCAGCCTCTGGGGAGAGGGCTACACCTTC
>NA|TRBV5-1|NA|TRBJ1-2
CASSGGLRANYGYTF
TGCGCCAGCAGCGGGGGACTGAGGGCGAACTATGGCTACACCTTC
>NA|TRBV5-4|NA|TRBJ1-2
CASSLTLYGYTF
TGTGCCAGCAGCTTGACACTCTATGGCTACACCTTC
>once|TRBV9|NA|TRBJ2-7
CASSASEVYEQYF
TGTGCCAGCAGCGCGTCCGAGGTATACGAGCAGTACTTC
>NA|TRBV9|NA|TRBJ1-2
CASSPYGGDAGYTF
TGTGCCAGCAGCCCCTACGGGGGGGACGCCGGCTACACCTTC
>NA|TRBV15|NA|TRBJ1-2
CATSRDATLSGVDGYTF
TGTGCCACCAGCAGAGATGCGACCCTCTCGGGGGTTGACGGCTACACCTTC
>NA|TRBV6-6|NA|TRBJ1-4
CASSPGVTNEKLFF
TGTGCCAGCAGCCCAGGGGTTACTAATGAAAAACTGTTTTTT
>NA|TRBV4-2|NA|TRBJ1-2
CASSQGRGAGYGYTF
TGTGCCAGCAGCCAAGGACGAGGGGCCGGCTATGGCTACACCTTC
>NA|TRBV7-3|NA|TRBJ2-5
CASSFDLRGTQYF
TGTGCCAGCAGCTTCGACCTAAGGGGGACCCAGTACTTC
>NA|TRBV3-1/TRBV3-2|TRBD1|TRBJ1-1
CASSQTGGGTEAFF
TGTGCCAGCAGCCAAACAGGGGGCGGTACTGAAGCTTTCTTT